Listed below are T cell receptor beta chains from one sample, sequenced in a study of cytomegalovirus exposure and HLA in healthy donors. Sequencing was performed with immunoSEQ multiplex PCR; in TCRdb, only in-frame clones are kept and a portion is missing. The table shows roughly 250,000 clones, with 72% occurring only once. Sequencing input: PBMCs. These receptor sequences come from a female donor in good health and CMV-seronegative. CDR3s include the opening cysteine and the closing phenylalanine or tryptophan. D genes are given only for firm matches. Size tells how often a clone was seen (once, few, many) or the class of an expanded clone, and some rows leave it out.

v_gene,len,d_gene,j_gene,abundance,CDR3aa,CDR3nt
TRBV28,14,NA,TRBJ2-7,NA,CASNPDTLSYEQYF,TGTGCCAGCAACCCTGACACCTTATCCTACGAGCAGTACTTC
TRBV13,13,NA,TRBJ1-5,NA,CASSLGLNQPQHF,TGTGCCAGCAGCTTAGGTCTGAATCAGCCCCAGCATTTT
TRBV7-3,18,NA,TRBJ2-2,NA,CASSLSHRTGSSTGELFF,TGTGCCAGCAGCTTAAGCCATCGCACGGGATCGTCCACCGGGGAGCTGTTTTTT
TRBV27,13,NA,TRBJ1-2,NA,CASSPTGPYGYTF,TGTGCCAGCAGTCCTACAGGTCCCTATGGCTACACCTTC
TRBV5-6,17,TRBD2,TRBJ2-1,once,CASSLRLAGNSYNEQFF,TGTGCCAGCAGCTTAAGACTAGCGGGGAACTCCTACAATGAGCAGTTCTTC
TRBV6-5,15,TRBD1,TRBJ1-1,NA,CASSYSGTGGLKAFF,TGTGCCAGCAGTTACTCGGGGACAGGGGGCCTAAAAGCTTTCTTT
TRBV14,15,TRBD2,TRBJ2-7,NA,CASSPLAGGAYEQYF,TGTGCCAGCAGCCCCTTAGCGGGAGGCGCCTACGAGCAGTACTTC
TRBV5-1,16,TRBD2,TRBJ2-3,NA,CASSPTTSGSPDTQYF,TGCGCCAGCAGCCCCACTACTAGCGGGAGTCCAGATACGCAGTATTTT
TRBV28,18,NA,TRBJ2-4,NA,CASSRVTRGGSIKNIQYF,TGTGCCAGCAGTCGCGTGACTAGAGGCGGATCCATCAAAAACATTCAGTACTTC
TRBV14,15,NA,TRBJ1-3,NA,CASSQDPGPLDTIYF,TGTGCCAGCAGCCAAGACCCCGGACCACTAGACACCATATATTTT
TRBV7-9,17,TRBD2,TRBJ2-7,NA,CASSLAGSGAFSYEQYF,TGTGCCAGCAGCTTAGCGGGTAGCGGGGCCTTCTCCTACGAGCAGTACTTC
TRBV9,12,TRBD1,TRBJ2-7,NA,CASSGQGYEQYF,TGTGCCAGCAGCGGACAGGGCTACGAGCAGTACTTC
TRBV10-3,15,TRBD2,TRBJ2-7,NA,CAISELTSGMHEQYF,TGTGCCATCAGTGAGCTTACTAGCGGGATGCACGAGCAGTACTTC
TRBV7-8,14,NA,TRBJ2-5,NA,CASSVRGDQETQYF,TGTGCCAGCAGCGTTAGGGGTGACCAAGAGACCCAGTACTTC
TRBV27,14,NA,TRBJ1-1,NA,CASRPGVLSTEAFF,TGTGCCAGCAGGCCAGGGGTGTTGAGCACTGAAGCTTTCTTT
TRBV7-9,13,NA,TRBJ2-2,NA,CASSLRSSGELFF,TGTGCCAGCAGCTTACGATCTAGCGGGGAGCTGTTTTTT
TRBV18,14,NA,TRBJ2-7,NA,CASSPLLTTYEQYF,TGTGCCAGCTCACCACTTCTGACTACCTACGAGCAGTACTTC
TRBV27,13,TRBD1,TRBJ2-1,NA,CATWTGPYNEQFF,TGTGCCACCTGGACAGGGCCCTACAATGAGCAGTTCTTC
TRBV11-2,15,TRBD2,TRBJ2-7,NA,CASSGGLGISYEQYF,TGTGCCAGCAGCGGGGGACTAGGCATCTCCTACGAGCAGTACTTC
TRBV7-6,18,TRBD2,TRBJ2-6,NA,CASSALGAGVSGANVLTF,TGTGCCAGCAGCGCCCTGGGAGCGGGAGTCTCTGGGGCCAACGTCCTGACTTTC
TRBV20-1,10,NA,TRBJ2-5,NA,CSASEETQYF,TGCAGTGCATCCGAGGAGACCCAGTACTTC
TRBV28,15,NA,TRBJ2-6,NA,CASRGGTAGANVLTF,TGTGCCAGCAGAGGAGGGACAGCTGGGGCCAACGTCCTGACTTTC
TRBV6-5,13,NA,TRBJ1-1,NA,CASSLRGTTEAFF,TGTGCCAGCAGCCTTAGGGGGACCACTGAAGCTTTCTTT
TRBV6-1,14,NA,TRBJ2-7,once,CASSEAYGSYEQYF,TGTGCCAGCAGTGAAGCCTACGGTTCCTACGAGCAGTACTTC
TRBV6-1,13,NA,TRBJ2-5,NA,CASSEGLATSQYF,TGTGCCAGCAGTGAGGGGCTGGCGACTAGCCAGTACTTC
TRBV7-9,18,TRBD2,TRBJ2-1,NA,CASSLGTSGSQGYNEQFF,TGTGCCAGCAGCTTGGGGACTAGCGGGAGCCAAGGCTACAATGAGCAGTTCTTC
TRBV10-3,15,TRBD1,TRBJ1-1,once,CAISERQGLNTEAFF,TGTGCCATCAGTGAGAGACAGGGGCTCAACACTGAAGCTTTCTTT
TRBV4-1,16,NA,TRBJ2-2,NA,CASSQDPSRGIGELFF,TGCGCCAGCAGCCAAGACCCCTCACGGGGGATCGGGGAGCTGTTTTTT
TRBV7-9,15,NA,TRBJ1-4,NA,CASSQQVATNEKLFF,TGTGCCAGCAGTCAACAGGTTGCAACTAATGAAAAACTGTTTTTT